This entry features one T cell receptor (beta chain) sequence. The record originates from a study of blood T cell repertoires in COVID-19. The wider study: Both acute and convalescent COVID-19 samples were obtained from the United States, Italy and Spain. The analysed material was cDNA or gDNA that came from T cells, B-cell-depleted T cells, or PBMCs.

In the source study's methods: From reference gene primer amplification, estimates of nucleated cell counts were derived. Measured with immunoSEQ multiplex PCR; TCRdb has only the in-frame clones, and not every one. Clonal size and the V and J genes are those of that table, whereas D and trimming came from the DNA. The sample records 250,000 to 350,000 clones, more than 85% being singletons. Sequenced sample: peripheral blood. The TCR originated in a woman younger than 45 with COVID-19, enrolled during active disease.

CDR3 sequence (DNA): TGTGCCAGCAGTGAAGGCGACAGGAACACTGAAGCTTTCTTT. Its protein product is CASSEGDRNTEAFF. V usage is TRBV6-1 and J usage is TRBJ1-1; TRBD1 is a possible D gene (5 bases). V shed 1 base and J shed 1 base, with 7 bases lying between them. The germline gives CDR1 MNHNS, CDR2 SASEGT. The CDR3 length is 14 residues.